This T cell receptor beta chain was recorded in a study of cytomegalovirus exposure and HLA in healthy donors. Findings of the study overall: CMV antigen specificity of a few CMV-associated chains was confirmed in vitro. The tendency of first-cohort TCR clusters to co-occur in the 90 to 150 validation repertoires was the finding of a later analysis. Rare sequences made up most TCRs, while some public TCRs were found in many donors.

V lost 3 bases, J lost 1 base, and 6 bases lay in between. The CDR3 sequence is 13 residues long. CDR1 is LNHDA and CDR2 is SQIVND in the germline V gene (reference sequence). Assay used: immunoSEQ multiplex PCR; TCRdb lists only in-frame clones, some missing. The data contain some 170,000 clones, around 87% of them seen just once; the ten biggest clones take up roughly 1.4%. Remarks on this clone: Its antigen is unidentified.

The validation cohort, a group of under 150 subjects, included the donors and was separate from the roughly 620-subject first cohort. The clonotype originates from a woman aged 25 to 39 in good health and CMV-seronegative. The chain couples TRBV19 to TRBJ1-1; D gene ambiguous. The sequenced material came from PBMCs. In DNA form, the CDR3 reads TGTGCCAGTAGTATCTACGGGAACACTGAAGCTTTCTTT. As protein: CASSIYGNTEAFF.